Included here is one TCR beta chain sequence, with context. This record belongs to a study of memory CD8 T cells in hepatitis C reinfection. Profiled with immunoSEQ multiplex PCR; TCRdb holds only in-frame clones, not every one. The repertoire holds about 47,000 clones, over 75% seen once, with 1% to 1.5% in the top ten. The time point is: peak reinfection, 3 to 8 weeks after reinfection detection. The sorted cells went straight to TCR sequencing with no prior in vitro expansion. Germline V gives CDR1 SQVTM, CDR2 ANQGSEA. Trimming took 2 bases from V and 7 from J; bases not matched to a gene: 7. The CDR3 has 13 amino acids.

This chain uses TRBV29-1 with TRBJ1-2; the match to TRBD1 covers 7 bases. The specimen was naive CD8+ T cells sorted from blood. This clonotype was obtained from a man between 18 and 35 years old with hepatitis C virus infection. CDR3 in amino acids: CSVETGVFGGYTF. The CDR3 DNA reads as TGCAGCGTTGAAACAGGGGTATTCGGTGGCTACACCTTC.